This TCR beta chain is from a study of T cells in Graves' hyperthyroidism and ophthalmopathy. This clonotype was detected only a few times. Its antigen is still unknown. The source material, RNA transcripts, was used to amplify TCR beta CDR3 regions. When the TCR CDR3 underwent first-round RT-PCR, the HTBI primer set was used. TCRdb called the multiplex PCR reads again in MiXCR, with one record for every CDR3 protein. The sample yields about 46,000 distinct CDR3 sequences, 49% seen once. The study's findings and limits: In validation, the model predicted ophthalmopathy. These predictions came a median roughly 6.5 months before onset.

Germline CDR1 is MDHEN and CDR2 is SYDVKM. The CDR3 runs 15 residues. After removal of 3 bases from V and 5 bases from J, the junction contained 7 bases not matched to a gene. In patients aged 18 to 65, hyperthyroidism was newly diagnosed, with duration under 2 months. Exclusions: uncontrolled infection, other autoimmune disease, pregnancy, lactation. Clinical symptoms, serum thyroxine and TRAb, thyroid ultrasound and orbital computed tomography were used for the diagnoses. The specimen sequenced was peripheral blood or thyroid tissue (not recorded which). The receptor was isolated from a woman aged 45 to 65 with Graves' hyperthyroidism. This chain joins TRBV28 and TRBJ2-3, with 8 positions matching TRBD2. This CDR3 reads CASSFPLGRGDTQYF. DNA of the CDR3: TGTGCCAGCAGTTTCCCACTCGGGAGGGGAGATACGCAGTATTTT. Combining the CDR3 with reference TRBV28 and TRBJ2-3 gives the whole variable domain DVKVTQSSRYLVKRTGEKVFLECVQDMDHENMFWYRQDPGLGLRLIYFSYDVKMKEKGDIPEGYSVSREKKERFSLILESASTNQTSMYLCASSFPLGRGDTQYFGPGTRLTVL.